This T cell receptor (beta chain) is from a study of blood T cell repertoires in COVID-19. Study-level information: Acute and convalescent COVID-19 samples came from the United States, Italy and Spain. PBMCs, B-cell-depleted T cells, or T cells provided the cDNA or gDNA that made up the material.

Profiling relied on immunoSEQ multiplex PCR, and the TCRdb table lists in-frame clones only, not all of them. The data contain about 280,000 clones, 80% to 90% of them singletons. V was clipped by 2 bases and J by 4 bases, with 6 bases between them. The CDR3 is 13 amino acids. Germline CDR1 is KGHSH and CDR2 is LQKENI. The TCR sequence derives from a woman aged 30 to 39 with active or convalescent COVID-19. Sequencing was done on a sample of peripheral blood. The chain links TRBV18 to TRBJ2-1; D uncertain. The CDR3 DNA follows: TGTGCCAGCTCACCATCCCAGTACAATGAGCAGTTCTTC. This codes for CASSPSQYNEQFF.